Below are 21 T cell receptor beta chains sequenced from a single sample in a study of cytomegalovirus exposure and HLA in healthy donors. Primers: 60 Vbeta forward and 13 Jbeta reverse. Measured with immunoSEQ multiplex PCR; TCRdb has only the in-frame clones, and not every one. The sample has tens of thousands of clones; around 81% are singletons. Source material: PBMCs. Receptors were obtained from a woman in her 30s in good health and CMV-seronegative.

This sequence joins TRBV7-9 and TRBJ1-3; D is possibly TRBD1 (5 bases). V lost 4 bases to trimming and J lost 4 bases, with 11 bases between them. The CDR3 sequence is 14 residues long. Germline V CDR1 and CDR2: SEHNR, FQNEAQ (reference sequence). The CDR3 DNA sequence: TGTGCCAGCAGCTCGAGCCAGGGAGGAAACACCATATATTTT. Translated, it gives CASSSSQGGNTIYF. Full variable domain (missing parts from reference TRBV7-9 and TRBJ1-3): DTGVSQNPRHKITKRGQNVTFRCDPISEHNRLYWYRQTLGQGPEFLTYFQNEAQLEKSRLLSDRFSAERPKGSFSTLEIQRTEQGDSAMYLCASSSSQGGNTIYFGEGSWLTVV.

The V call is TRBV5-6, the J call TRBJ2-3; D remains ambiguous. Germline assignment: CDR1 SGHDT and CDR2 YYEEEE. The CDR3 is 13 amino acids. V dropped 0 bases and J dropped 1 base, with 3 bases sitting between them. The CDR3 region has the DNA TGTGCCAGCAGCTTGGCGGGCACAGATACGCAGTATTTT. As protein: CASSLAGTDTQYF.

This sequence joins TRBV13 and TRBJ2-3; 8 nucleotides line up with TRBD2. CDR3 length: 16 residues. After removal of 5 bases from V and 10 bases from J, the junction contained 17 bases not matched to a gene. Looked up from germline, CDR1 is PRHDT and CDR2 is FYEKMQ (reference sequence). CDR3: CASSMASGPGLGAQYF. The DNA for the CDR3 is TGTGCCAGCAGCATGGCCTCCGGACCGGGACTAGGGGCGCAGTATTTT.

Only a few counts were recorded for this clone. The genes are TRBV4-1 and TRBJ1-2; the D gene is possibly TRBD1 (5 bases). Deletions cut 0 bases from V and 4 bases from J, with 9 bases between. Looked up from germline, CDR1 is MGHRA and CDR2 is YSYEKL. The CDR3 contains 14 residues. In nucleotides, the CDR3 is TGCGCCAGCAGCCAAGAGACAGCACGCTATGGCTACACCTTC. As protein: CASSQETARYGYTF.

J is TRBJ1-4 and V is TRBV19; D unresolved. Germline lookup yields CDR1 LNHDA and CDR2 SQIVND (reference sequence). V was shortened by 10 bases and J by 6 bases, with 15 bases between the two germline ends. The CDR3 covers 13 residues. The DNA of the CDR3 is TGTGCCACCTACTCTGTCCTCGATGAAAAACTGTTTTTT. Protein product: CATYSVLDEKLFF. The whole variable domain, filled in from reference TRBV19 and TRBJ1-4, reads DGGITQSPKYLFRKEGQNVTLSCEQNLNHDAMYWYRQDPGQGLRLIYYSQIVNDFQKGDIAEGYSVSREKKESFPLTVTSAQKNPTAFYLCATYSVLDEKLFFGSGTQLSVL.

This clone was picked up a small number of times. This sequence joins TRBV6-6 and TRBJ1-1; TRBD1 agrees at 8 bases. CDR1 and CDR2 (germline): MNHNY, SVGAGI (reference sequence). V lost 7 bases to trimming and J lost 11 bases; unmatched junction nucleotides: 12. CDR3 length equals 13 residues. The CDR3 protein is CASTRTGTYAAFF. The CDR3 DNA is TGTGCCAGCACCCGGACAGGGACATATGCGGCTTTCTTT.

The chain uses TRBV6-5 and TRBJ1-6; TRBD1 agrees at 11 bases. The CDR3 sequence is 15 residues long. With 6 bases clipped from V and 8 bases from J, the junction kept 6 bases outside the gene matches. Looked up from germline, CDR1 is MNHEY and CDR2 is SVGAGI. The CDR3 coding sequence is TGTGCCAGCAGCCCACGGACAGGGGGCGATTCACCCCTCCACTTT. Protein sequence: CASSPRTGGDSPLHF.

This chain joins TRBV28 and TRBJ2-3, with D possibly matching TRBD2 (5 bases). The germline gives CDR1 MDHEN, CDR2 SYDVKM. CDR3 length equals 14 residues. Deletions cut 6 bases from V and 1 base from J, with 11 bases between. CDR3 coding DNA: TGTGCCAGCAGACCCCGGGGAGGCACAGATACGCAGTATTTT. The encoded protein is CASRPRGGTDTQYF.

The gene calls are TRBV7-9 and TRBJ2-5, with a possible D match to TRBD1 (6 bases). The J call may be wrong; the DNA end is better matched by TRBJ2-7. Germline assignment: CDR1 SEHNR and CDR2 FQNEAQ (reference sequence). CDR3 length equals 14 residues. The CDR3 spells CASSPRDTAYEQYF. CDR3 in DNA: TGTGCCAGCAGTCCTAGGGACACAGCCTACGAGCAGTACTTC.

Turning to this clone: The junction and the germline gene differ at one end; a read error may be behind it. The rearrangement uses TRBV30 and TRBJ1-5; TRBD1 matches at 12 bases. In germline, CDR1 is GTSNPN, CDR2 SVGIG (reference sequence). The CDR3 contains 15 residues. CDR3 protein: CAWSVGTGGKQPQHF. DNA of the CDR3: TGTGCCTGGAGTGTAGGGACAGGGGGCAAACAGCCCCAGCATTTT.

This chain links TRBV5-5 with TRBJ1-4; the D is unclear. The CDR3 extends over 16 amino acids. Between the trimmed V and J ends, which lost 3 bases and 4 bases, there was a span of 16 bases. Germline CDR1 and CDR2: SGHKS and YYEKEE (reference sequence). CDR3 coding DNA: TGTGCCAGCAGCTCCTACTATAGGCAGTATAATGAAAAACTGTTTTTT. Amino acid sequence: CASSSYYRQYNEKLFF. Drawing the rest from reference TRBV5-5 and TRBJ1-4, the complete variable domain is DAGVTQSPTHLIKTRGQQVTLRCSPISGHKSVSWYQQVLGQGPQFIFQYYEKEERGRGNFPDRFSARQFPNYSSELNVNALLLGDSALYLCASSSYYRQYNEKLFFGSGTQLSVL.

This clone appeared a few times. The V gene is TRBV9, the J gene TRBJ1-1; D remains unclear. The V end was cut by 0 bases, the J end by 2 bases, with 8 bases between. The CDR3 sequence is 14 residues long. Germline values: CDR1 SGDLS, CDR2 YYNGEE. This chain's CDR3 is CASSVAGSNTEAFF. The CDR3 nucleotides read TGTGCCAGCAGCGTAGCGGGTTCTAACACTGAAGCTTTCTTT.

The chain recombines TRBV7-2 with TRBJ1-2; D perhaps matches TRBD1 (6 bases). The CDR3 is 16 residues long. The V end was cut by 3 bases, the J end by 1 base, with 15 bases between. The germline gives CDR1 SGHTA, CDR2 FQGNSA. DNA of the CDR3: TGTGCCAGCAGCTTTGTATCAGGGGTTGTTAACTATGGCTACACCTTC. Residues: CASSFVSGVVNYGYTF.

This clone was recorded once. J is TRBJ2-1 and V is TRBV18; D not certain. The CDR3 loop spans 16 amino acids. Germline lookup yields CDR1 KGHSH and CDR2 LQKENI. Trimming removed 6 bases at V and 1 base at J, with 16 bases between. The CDR3 protein is CASSPATSVSYNEQFF. The CDR3 DNA reads TGTGCCAGCTCCCCAGCTACAAGCGTGTCCTACAATGAGCAGTTCTTC. Combining the CDR3 with reference TRBV18 and TRBJ2-1 gives the whole variable domain NAGVMQNPRHLVRRRGQEARLRCSPMKGHSHVYWYRQLPEEGLKFMVYLQKENIIDESGMPKERFSAEFPKEGPSILRIQQVVRGDSAAYFCASSPATSVSYNEQFFGPGTRLTVL.

Here the CDR3 DNA reads TGTGCCAGCAGCTTAGCCAGGGGGCGAGAGACCCAGTACTTC. Residues: CASSLARGRETQYF. This sequence joins TRBV11-1 and TRBJ2-5; 8 bases are a match to TRBD1. Germline trimming cut 0 bases from V and 4 bases from J; bases unmatched to any gene: 1. From germline, CDR1 is SGHAT and CDR2 FQDESV (reference sequence). The CDR3 is 14 residues long.

This chain connects TRBV6-5 to TRBJ2-1, with 13 bases identical to TRBD2. The CDR3 loop spans 14 amino acids. Per the germline V gene, CDR1 is MNHEY and CDR2 is SVGAGI. V lost 6 bases and J lost 8; bases outside the gene matches: 4. In nucleotides, the CDR3 is TGTGCCAGCAGGGGACTAGCGGGAACCCATGAGCAGTTCTTC. Translated: CASRGLAGTHEQFF.

This chain joins TRBV7-3 and TRBJ2-1; TRBD2 might be the D (6 bases). Trimming took off 5 bases at V and 5 bases at J, with 13 bases between the two ends. The CDR3 loop spans 14 amino acids. Germline V gene data show CDR1 as SGHTA and CDR2 as FQGTGA. The CDR3 sequence: CASSQGSGDNEQFF. The CDR3 nucleotides are TGTGCCAGCAGCCAGGGTAGCGGTGACAATGAGCAGTTCTTC. The variable domain in full, completed from reference TRBV7-3 and TRBJ2-1, reads GAGVSQTPSNKVTEKGKYVELRCDPISGHTALYWYRQSLGQGPEFLIYFQGTGAADDSGLPNDRFFAVRPEGSVSTLKIQRTERGDSAVYLCASSQGSGDNEQFFGPGTRLTVL.

The chain recombines TRBV4-1 with TRBJ1-4; 9 bases are shared with TRBD1. CDR1 and CDR2 (germline): MGHRA, YSYEKL. The CDR3 runs to 15 residues. J lost 8 bases, V lost 2 bases, and 6 bases had no gene match. CDR3 nucleotides: TGCGCCAGCAGCCAAACAGGGGGCACTTTGGAAAAACTGTTTTTT. Its protein product is CASSQTGGTLEKLFF.

The chain carries TRBV7-9 and TRBJ1-2; the D is unclear. The V end was cut by 2 bases, the J end by 7 bases, with 8 bases between. The CDR3 length is 12 residues. CDR1 is SEHNR, CDR2 FQNEAQ, per germline (reference sequence). The CDR3 sequence: CASSLSIAGYTF. The CDR3 DNA reads as TGTGCCAGCAGCTTAAGCATCGCTGGCTACACCTTC.

CDR3 sequence reads: CASSDSGNPGGGYTF. The CDR3 nucleotides read TGTGCCAGCAGTGACTCGGGGAACCCCGGCGGTGGCTACACCTTC. This rearrangement joins TRBV2 to TRBJ1-2, with D uncertain. V lost 3 bases, J lost 7 bases, and 18 bases lay in between. Germline CDR1 and CDR2: SNHLY and FYNNEI. This CDR3 has 15 amino acids.

This rearrangement joins TRBV9 to TRBJ2-1, with 7 bases identical to TRBD2. Trimming at V came to 3 bases and at J to 3 bases, leaving 0 bases not matched to a gene. The CDR3 covers 13 residues. CDR1 is SGDLS, CDR2 YYNGEE, per germline. DNA for the CDR3: TGTGCCAGCAGCGGGGACTACTACAATGAGCAGTTCTTC. As protein: CASSGDYYNEQFF.